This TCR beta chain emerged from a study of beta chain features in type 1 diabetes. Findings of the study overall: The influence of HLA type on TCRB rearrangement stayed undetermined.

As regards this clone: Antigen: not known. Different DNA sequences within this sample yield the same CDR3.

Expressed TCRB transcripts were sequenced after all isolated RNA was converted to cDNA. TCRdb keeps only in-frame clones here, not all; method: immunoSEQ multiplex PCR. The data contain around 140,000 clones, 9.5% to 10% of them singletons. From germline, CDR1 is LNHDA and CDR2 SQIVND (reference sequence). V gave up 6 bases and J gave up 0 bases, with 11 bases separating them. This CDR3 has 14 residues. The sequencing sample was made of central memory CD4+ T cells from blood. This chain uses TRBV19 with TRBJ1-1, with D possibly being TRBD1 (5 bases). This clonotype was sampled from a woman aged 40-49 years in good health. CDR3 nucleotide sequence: TGTGCCAGTAGGGACACGTCAATGAACACTGAAGCTTTCTTT. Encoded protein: CASRDTSMNTEAFF. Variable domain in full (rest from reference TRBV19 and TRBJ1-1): DGGITQSPKYLFRKEGQNVTLSCEQNLNHDAMYWYRQDPGQGLRLIYYSQIVNDFQKGDIAEGYSVSREKKESFPLTVTSAQKNPTAFYLCASRDTSMNTEAFFGQGTRLTVV.